This TCR beta chain was identified in a study of memory CD4+ T cells and cytomegalovirus serostatus. As to this clone: Antigen specificity is unknown.

Germline V lookup: CDR1 MDHEN, CDR2 SYDVKM. This CDR3 is built from 13 residues. Trimming shortened V by 3 bases and J by 0 bases, and 5 bases separated the two germline ends. The sort gate was single viable CD3+CD4+CD8-CD45RO+ cells for memory CD4+ T cells. Total CD4+ T cells were enriched by CD4 positive selection. Original analysis: After removing out-of-frame reads, over 2 million distinct TCRbeta sequences remained. The table came from immunoSEQ multiplex PCR; TCRdb's copy has only in-frame clones and leaves some out. The V and J calls and clone size are taken from that table; D and trimming were inferred from the DNA. The table includes about 92,000 clones, about 80% detected once. Study-wide findings and caveats: About 40% of the roughly 150 known CMV-associated TCRbeta sequences appeared in CD4+ memory.

The chain employs TRBV28 and TRBJ1-1; no definite D call. Sequenced input: memory CD4+ T cells from blood. The TCR comes from an adult in good health and CMV-seropositive. Here the CDR3 reads CASSLPLNTEAFF. In nucleotides, the CDR3 is TGTGCCAGCAGTTTGCCCCTGAACACTGAAGCTTTCTTT.